The source of this TCR beta chain is a study of control samples from healthy donors and cancer patients. Assay used: immunoSEQ multiplex PCR; TCRdb lists only in-frame clones, some missing. The table shows about 160,000 clones, with over 85% occurring only once. Germline assignment: CDR1 MNHEY and CDR2 SVGAGI. V gave up 0 bases and J gave up 4 bases; unmatched junction bases: 2. CDR3 length: 14 amino acids. V gene TRBV6-5 combines with J gene TRBJ1-2; 7 positions agree with TRBD1. The specimen sequenced was blood. The TCR originated in a man in his thirties or forties in good health. The CDR3 nucleotides are TGTGCCAGCAGTTACTCGGGACAGTCCTATGGCTACACCTTC. Its protein is CASSYSGQSYGYTF.